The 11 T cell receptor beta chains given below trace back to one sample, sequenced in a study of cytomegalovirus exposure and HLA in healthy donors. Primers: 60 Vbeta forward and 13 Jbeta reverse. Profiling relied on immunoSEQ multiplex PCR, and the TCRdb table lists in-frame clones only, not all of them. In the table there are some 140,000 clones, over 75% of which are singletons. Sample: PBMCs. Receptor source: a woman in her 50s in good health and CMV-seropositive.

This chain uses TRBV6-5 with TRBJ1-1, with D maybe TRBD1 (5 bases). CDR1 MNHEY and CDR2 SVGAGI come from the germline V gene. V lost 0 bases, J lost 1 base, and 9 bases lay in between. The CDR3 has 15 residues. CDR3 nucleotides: TGTGCCAGCAGTTACTCGGACATTGCGAACACTGAAGCTTTCTTT. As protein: CASSYSDIANTEAFF.

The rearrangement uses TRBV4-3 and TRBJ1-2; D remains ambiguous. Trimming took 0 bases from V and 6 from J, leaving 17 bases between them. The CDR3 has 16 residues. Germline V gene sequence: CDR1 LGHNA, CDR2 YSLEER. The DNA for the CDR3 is TGCGCCAGCAGCCAAGATACGAGGGTAGGAATGGATGGCTACACCTTC. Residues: CASSQDTRVGMDGYTF.

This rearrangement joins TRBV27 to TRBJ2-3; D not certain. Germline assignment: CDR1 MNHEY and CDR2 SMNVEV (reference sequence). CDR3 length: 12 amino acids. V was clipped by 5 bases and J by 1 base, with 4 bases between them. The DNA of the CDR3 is TGTGCCAGCAGTCTTCGCACAGATACGCAGTATTTT. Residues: CASSLRTDTQYF.

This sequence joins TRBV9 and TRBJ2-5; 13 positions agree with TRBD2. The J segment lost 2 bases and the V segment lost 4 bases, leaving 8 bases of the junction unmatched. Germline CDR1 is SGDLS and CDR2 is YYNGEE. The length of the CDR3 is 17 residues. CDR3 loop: CASSKGRLAGGQETQYF. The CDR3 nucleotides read TGTGCCAGCAGCAAGGGAAGACTAGCGGGGGGACAAGAGACCCAGTACTTC.

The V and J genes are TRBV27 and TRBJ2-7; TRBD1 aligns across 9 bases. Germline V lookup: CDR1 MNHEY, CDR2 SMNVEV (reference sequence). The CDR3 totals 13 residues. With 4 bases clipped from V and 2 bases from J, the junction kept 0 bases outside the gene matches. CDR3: CASSWDRAYEQYF. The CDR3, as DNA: TGTGCCAGCAGTTGGGACAGGGCCTACGAGCAGTACTTC.

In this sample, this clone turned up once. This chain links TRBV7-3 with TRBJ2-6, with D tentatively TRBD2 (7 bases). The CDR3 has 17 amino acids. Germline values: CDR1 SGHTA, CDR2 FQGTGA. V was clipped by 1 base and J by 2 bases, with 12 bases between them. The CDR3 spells CASSLSGGGPGANVLTF. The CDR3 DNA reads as TGTGCCAGCAGCTTAAGTGGGGGGGGGCCTGGGGCCAACGTCCTGACTTTC.

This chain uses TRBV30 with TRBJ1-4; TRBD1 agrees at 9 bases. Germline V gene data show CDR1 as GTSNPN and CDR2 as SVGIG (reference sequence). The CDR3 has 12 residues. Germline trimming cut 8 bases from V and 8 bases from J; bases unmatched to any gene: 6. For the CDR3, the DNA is TGTGCCGGTACAGGGGGCCGAGAAAAACTGTTTTTT. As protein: CAGTGGREKLFF.

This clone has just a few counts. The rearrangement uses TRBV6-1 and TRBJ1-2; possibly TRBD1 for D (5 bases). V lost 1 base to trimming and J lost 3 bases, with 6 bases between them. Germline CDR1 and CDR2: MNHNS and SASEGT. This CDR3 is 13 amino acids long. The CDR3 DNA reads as TGTGCCAGCAGTGAAGGACAGTACTATGGCTACACCTTC. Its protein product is CASSEGQYYGYTF.

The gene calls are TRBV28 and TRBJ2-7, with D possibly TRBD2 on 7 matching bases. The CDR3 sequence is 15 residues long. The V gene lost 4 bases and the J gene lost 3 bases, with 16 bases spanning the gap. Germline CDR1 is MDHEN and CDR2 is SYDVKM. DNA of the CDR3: TGTGCCAGCAGTTGGGGGCAGGGAGGGTTCTACGAGCAGTACTTC. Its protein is CASSWGQGGFYEQYF. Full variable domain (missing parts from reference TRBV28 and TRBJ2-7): DVKVTQSSRYLVKRTGEKVFLECVQDMDHENMFWYRQDPGLGLRLIYFSYDVKMKEKGDIPEGYSVSREKKERFSLILESASTNQTSMYLCASSWGQGGFYEQYFGPGTRLTVT.

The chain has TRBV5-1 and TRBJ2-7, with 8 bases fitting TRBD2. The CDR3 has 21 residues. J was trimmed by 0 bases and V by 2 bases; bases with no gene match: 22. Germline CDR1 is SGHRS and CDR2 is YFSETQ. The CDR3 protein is CASSFGSAGGQPRGGSYEQYF. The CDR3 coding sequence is TGCGCCAGCAGCTTCGGTTCGGCGGGGGGACAACCCCGTGGGGGCTCCTACGAGCAGTACTTC.

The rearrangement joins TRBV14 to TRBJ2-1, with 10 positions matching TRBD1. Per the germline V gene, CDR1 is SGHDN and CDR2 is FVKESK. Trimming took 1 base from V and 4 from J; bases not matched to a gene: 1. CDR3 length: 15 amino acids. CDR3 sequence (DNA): TGTGCCAGCAGCCAAGGACAGGGGGCTTACAATGAGCAGTTCTTC. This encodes CASSQGQGAYNEQFF.